This T cell receptor (beta chain) is drawn from a study of blood T cell repertoires in COVID-19. In its sample, this clone was seen once. Trimming left V 4 bases short and J 8 bases short, with 11 bases between. This CDR3 has 13 amino acids. Looked up from germline, CDR1 is MNHEY and CDR2 is SMNVEV (reference sequence). Produced via immunoSEQ multiplex PCR; TCRdb's table is partial and in-frame only. The sample comprises over 15,000 clones, around 90% of which are singletons, and about an eighth rests with the top ten. The V call is TRBV27, the J call TRBJ1-4; unclear D gene. This TCR came from a human donor in a cohort sampled during active COVID-19. The sequencing sample was made of peripheral blood. The CDR3 loop reads CASSSGLLEKLFF. The CDR3 DNA reads TGTGCCAGCAGTTCAGGACTCCTCGAAAAACTGTTTTTT. The full variable domain, in which reference TRBV27 and TRBJ1-4 provide the parts outside the CDR3, is EAQVTQNPRYLITVTGKKLTVTCSQNMNHEYMSWYRQDPGLGLRQIYYSMNVEVTDKGDVPEGYKVSRKEKRNFPLILESPSPNQTSLYFCASSSGLLEKLFFGSGTQLSVL.